Each of the 20 T cell receptor beta chains below was sequenced from the same sample in a study of B cell selection in AIRE deficiency. The sorted conventional CD4 T cells were gated as CD4+CD127+. Sequencing used immunoSEQ multiplex PCR; TCRdb keeps in-frame clones, though not all of them. The sample holds approximately 24,000 clones, about 95% seen once. The material sequenced was CD4+CD127+ conventional T cells sorted from PBMCs. These receptors originate from a human donor in good health.

This chain uses TRBV5-6 with TRBJ2-5; TRBD2 matches 9 bases. The V and J ends lost 0 bases and 5 bases, in that order; junction bases with no gene match: 14. This CDR3 contains 18 residues. From germline, CDR1 is SGHDT and CDR2 YYEEEE. The CDR3 here is CASSLVGAGGVNGETQYF. DNA of the CDR3: TGTGCCAGCAGCTTGGTTGGAGCGGGGGGCGTTAACGGGGAGACCCAGTACTTC.

This chain joins TRBV5-1 and TRBJ1-4; D not resolved. V was shortened by 2 bases and J by 0 bases, with 11 bases between the two germline ends. CDR3 length equals 16 residues. Germline V gene lookup returns CDR1 SGHRS and CDR2 YFSETQ. CDR3 in amino acids: CASSLDGPATNEKLFF. The CDR3 DNA follows: TGCGCCAGCAGCTTAGACGGACCTGCAACTAATGAAAAACTGTTTTTT.

This chain links TRBV25-1 with TRBJ2-3, with 9 bases identical to TRBD2. The CDR3 totals 14 residues. Germline assignment: CDR1 MGHDK and CDR2 SYGVNS. Germline trimming cut 2 bases from V and 6 bases from J; bases unmatched to any gene: 3. CDR3 bases: TGTGCCAGCAGTGAAGCGGGGGGGCCGGATACGCAGTATTTT. Residues: CASSEAGGPDTQYF.

The rearrangement joins TRBV7-8 to TRBJ1-2; D is uncertain. CDR1 SGHVS and CDR2 FQNEAQ come from the germline V gene. The CDR3 extends over 13 amino acids. V lost 5 bases, J lost 4 bases, and 11 bases lay in between. The CDR3 spells CASSPNLGYGYTF. DNA for the CDR3: TGTGCCAGCAGCCCTAACTTGGGCTATGGCTACACCTTC.

The chain is built from TRBV19 and TRBJ1-3, with D unclear. CDR1 LNHDA and CDR2 SQIVND come from the germline V gene (reference sequence). The CDR3 totals 14 residues. Trimming removed 7 bases from V and 0 bases from J, with 10 bases in between. The CDR3 protein is CASIEGISGNTIYF. CDR3 in DNA: TGTGCCAGTATAGAGGGAATCTCTGGAAACACCATATATTTT.

The table lists this clone with a count of one. J is TRBJ1-2 and V is TRBV6-5, with D possibly matching TRBD1 (6 bases). Germline CDR1 is MNHEY and CDR2 is SVGAGI. V gave up 7 bases and J gave up 6 bases, with 15 bases separating them. The length of the CDR3 is 13 residues. CDR3 amino acids: CASKYTGLNGYTF. In DNA, the CDR3 is TGTGCCAGCAAGTATACAGGGTTGAATGGCTACACCTTC.

The chain couples TRBV7-8 to TRBJ2-1, with D possibly TRBD1 on 5 matching bases. V shed 2 bases and J shed 9 bases, with 17 bases lying between them. CDR1 and CDR2 from the germline V gene are SGHVS and FQNEAQ. CDR3 length: 15 residues. The CDR3 nucleotides are TGTGCCAGCAGCTTATCAGGGATTTTGGGTGGTGAGCAGTTCTTC. Its protein product is CASSLSGILGGEQFF. Full variable domain (rest looked up from reference TRBV7-8 and TRBJ2-1): GAGVSQSPRYKVAKRGQDVALRCDPISGHVSLFWYQQALGQGPEFLTYFQNEAQLDKSGLPSDRFFAERPEGSVSTLKIQRTQQEDSAVYLCASSLSGILGGEQFFGPGTRLTVL.

This chain joins TRBV7-9 and TRBJ2-7; 7 nucleotides match TRBD1. The CDR3 is 13 residues long. Trimming took 4 bases from V and 3 from J; bases not matched to a gene: 3. CDR1 SEHNR and CDR2 FQNEAQ come from the germline V gene (reference sequence). The CDR3 DNA follows: TGTGCCAGCAGCTGGGGACAGCTCTACGAGCAGTACTTC. Translation gives CASSWGQLYEQYF.

The chain is built from TRBV18 and TRBJ2-2; D is undetermined. V shed 3 bases and J shed 1 base, with 15 bases lying between them. Looked up from germline, CDR1 is KGHSH and CDR2 is LQKENI. This CDR3 has 17 amino acids. The DNA for the CDR3 is TGTGCCAGCTCACCCCCAGCGCAGGTCCAGAACACCGGGGAGCTGTTTTTT. Translated: CASSPPAQVQNTGELFF.

The chain has TRBV7-6 and TRBJ2-7; D tentatively reads TRBD1 or TRBD2 (5 bases each). The V gene lost 5 bases and the J gene lost 2 bases, with 16 bases spanning the gap. The CDR3 runs 15 residues. CDR1 is SGHVS and CDR2 is FNYEAQ in the germline V gene. CDR3 nucleotides: TGTGCCAGCAGCGGGGCTGTTGGGACCGCCTACGAGCAGTACTTC. It encodes CASSGAVGTAYEQYF.

This chain connects TRBV30 to TRBJ1-4; D remains unclear. The germline CDR1 and CDR2 sequences are GTSNPN and SVGIG (reference sequence). The length of the CDR3 is 11 residues. Trimming pared 0 bases from V and 8 bases from J, leaving 4 bases between. This CDR3 reads CAWSVREKLFF. CDR3 DNA: TGTGCCTGGAGTGTAAGGGAAAAACTGTTTTTT.

The CDR3 spells CASSPTYTLDYGYTF. As DNA, the CDR3 is TGTGCCAGCAGCCCGACGTACACATTGGACTATGGCTACACCTTC. J is TRBJ1-2 and V is TRBV7-9, with D unclear. V shed 5 bases and J shed 3 bases, with 16 bases lying between them. Germline-derived CDR1 and CDR2 are SEHNR and FQNEAQ (reference sequence). CDR3 length: 15 residues.

V is TRBV7-2 and J is TRBJ1-1; no firm D call. The CDR3 has 14 residues. Trimming left V 6 bases short and J 1 base short, with 12 bases between. The V gene's germline CDR1 is SGHTA and CDR2 FQGNSA. The CDR3 nucleotides are TGTGCCAGCAGGCGGACCCCCGGGAACACTGAAGCTTTCTTT. Protein: CASRRTPGNTEAFF.

The genes are TRBV18 and TRBJ2-3; tentatively, D is TRBD2 (5 bases). Per germline, CDR1 KGHSH and CDR2 LQKENI. The CDR3 runs 17 residues. Trimming stripped 4 bases from V and 0 bases from J, with 17 bases between. For the CDR3, the DNA is TGTGCCAGCTCACTCTCCGGGTTTCGGGGTAGCACAGATACGCAGTATTTT. Amino acid sequence: CASSLSGFRGSTDTQYF. Using reference TRBV18 and TRBJ2-3 for the parts outside the CDR3, the full variable domain is NAGVMQNPRHLVRRRGQEARLRCSPMKGHSHVYWYRQLPEEGLKFMVYLQKENIIDESGMPKERFSAEFPKEGPSILRIQQVVRGDSAAYFCASSLSGFRGSTDTQYFGPGTRLTVL.

This sequence joins TRBV12-5 and TRBJ1-3, with 9 bases aligning to TRBD1. Germline CDR1 and CDR2: LGHNT and FRNRAP. The CDR3 totals 15 residues. Trimming took 7 bases from V and 5 from J; bases not matched to a gene: 9. CDR3 DNA sequence: TGTGCTAGTGCCACTACAGGGGGCCTGAGAAACACCATATATTTT. This encodes CASATTGGLRNTIYF. Based on the CDR3 plus reference TRBV12-5 and TRBJ1-3, the full variable domain is DARVTQTPRHKVTEMGQEVTMRCQPILGHNTVFWYRQTMMQGLELLAYFRNRAPLDDSGMPKDRFSAEMPDATLATLKIQPSEPRDSAVYFCASATTGGLRNTIYFGEGSWLTVV.

The chain is built from TRBV29-1 and TRBJ2-3; 10 bases fit TRBD2. Per the germline V gene, CDR1 is SQVTM and CDR2 is ANQGSEA. V was pared by 0 bases and J by 0 bases, with 6 bases of the junction left unmatched. The CDR3 length is 17 residues. The CDR3 protein is CSVEEFSGGLSTDTQYF. In nucleotides, the CDR3 is TGCAGCGTTGAAGAATTTAGCGGGGGGCTTAGCACAGATACGCAGTATTTT.

The rearrangement links TRBV5-1 to TRBJ2-3, with a possible D match to TRBD2 (6 bases). Germline values: CDR1 SGHRS, CDR2 YFSETQ. V was shortened by 3 bases and J by 0 bases, with 17 bases between the two germline ends. The CDR3 totals 17 residues. The CDR3 DNA is TGCGCCAGCAGCTCGGGCCTGGGCGGGGTTAGCACAGATACGCAGTATTTT. Its protein product is CASSSGLGGVSTDTQYF.

The genes are TRBV11-2 and TRBJ2-5; tentatively, D is TRBD2 (6 bases). V was cut by 2 bases and J by 4 bases, with 11 bases left in between. Germline lookup yields CDR1 SGHAT and CDR2 FQNNGV. The CDR3 spans 14 residues. Written as DNA, the CDR3 is TGTGCCAGCAGCTTAATGGGAGGCGTAGAGACCCAGTACTTC. This encodes CASSLMGGVETQYF.

The chain couples TRBV28 to TRBJ1-2; D possibly corresponds to TRBD1 (5 bases). CDR3 length equals 13 residues. Looked up from germline, CDR1 is MDHEN and CDR2 is SYDVKM. The V gene lost 7 bases and the J gene lost 8 bases, with 17 bases spanning the gap. CDR3 bases: TGTGCCAGCACCTTAAGGGGATACGGGGGCTACACCTTC. This sequence encodes CASTLRGYGGYTF.

V is TRBV6-5 and J is TRBJ1-2, with 9 bases matching TRBD1. CDR1 and CDR2 (germline): MNHEY, SVGAGI. The V segment lost 5 bases and the J segment 8 bases; nucleotides outside the gene matches: 6. There are 13 residues in the CDR3. The CDR3 is CASSPGQGGGYTF. CDR3 DNA: TGTGCCAGCAGTCCGGGACAGGGAGGCGGCTACACCTTC.